This TCR beta chain was sequenced for a study of Tregs in tolerant kidney transplant recipients. Using immunoSEQ multiplex PCR, the repertoire was profiled, and TCRdb retains in-frame clones only, with some absent. This sample's clone table lists tens of thousands of clones. Germline V CDR1 and CDR2: SGHTA, FQGNSA. With 2 bases clipped from V and 6 bases from J, the junction kept 3 bases outside the gene matches. The CDR3 runs to 15 residues. Regarding this clone: The read falls 3 residues short of the CDR3 end, and the missing part is taken from the germline J gene.

V and J are TRBV7-2 and TRBJ1-4, with 10 bases identical to TRBD1. The sequence came from a human donor who received a combined kidney and bone marrow transplant. The material was CD4+ T cells from blood, obtained before the transplant. CDR3: CASSLTGTGDEKLFF. The sequenced CDR3 bases are TGTGCCAGCAGCTTAACCGGGACAGGGGATGAAAAA.